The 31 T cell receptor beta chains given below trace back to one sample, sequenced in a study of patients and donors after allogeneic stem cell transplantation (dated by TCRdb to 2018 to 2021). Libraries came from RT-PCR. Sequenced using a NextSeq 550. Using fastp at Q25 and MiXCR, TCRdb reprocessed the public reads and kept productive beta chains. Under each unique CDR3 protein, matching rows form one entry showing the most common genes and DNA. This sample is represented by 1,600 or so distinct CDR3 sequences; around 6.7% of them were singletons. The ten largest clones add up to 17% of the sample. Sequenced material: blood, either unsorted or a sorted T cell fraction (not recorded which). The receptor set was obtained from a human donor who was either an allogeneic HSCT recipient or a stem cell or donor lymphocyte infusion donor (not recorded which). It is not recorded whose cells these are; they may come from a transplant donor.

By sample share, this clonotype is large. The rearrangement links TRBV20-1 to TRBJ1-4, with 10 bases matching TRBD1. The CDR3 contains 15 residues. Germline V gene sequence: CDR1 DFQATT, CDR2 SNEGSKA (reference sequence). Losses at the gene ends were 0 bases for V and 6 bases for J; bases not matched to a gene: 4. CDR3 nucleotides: TGCAGTGCTAGAGACGCCGGGACAGGGGATGAAAAACTGTTTTTT. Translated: CSARDAGTGDEKLFF.

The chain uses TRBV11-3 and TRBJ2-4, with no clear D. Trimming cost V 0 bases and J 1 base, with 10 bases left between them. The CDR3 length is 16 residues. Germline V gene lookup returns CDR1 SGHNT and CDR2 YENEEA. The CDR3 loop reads CASSLDIAGAKNIQYF. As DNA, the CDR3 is TGTGCCAGCAGCTTAGATATAGCTGGGGCCAAAAACATTCAGTACTTC.

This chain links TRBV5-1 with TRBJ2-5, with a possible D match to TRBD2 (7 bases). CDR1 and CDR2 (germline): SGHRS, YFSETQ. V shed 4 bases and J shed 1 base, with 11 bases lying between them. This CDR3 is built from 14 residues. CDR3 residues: CASSGGAFQETQYF. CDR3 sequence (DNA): TGCGCCAGCAGCGGGGGGGCCTTCCAAGAGACCCAGTACTTC.

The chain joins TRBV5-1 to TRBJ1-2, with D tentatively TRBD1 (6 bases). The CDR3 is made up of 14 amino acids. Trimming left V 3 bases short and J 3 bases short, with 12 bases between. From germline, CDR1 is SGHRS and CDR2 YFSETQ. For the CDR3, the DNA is TGCGCCAGCAGCTCAGGATACAGGGACTATGGCTACACCTTC. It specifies CASSSGYRDYGYTF.

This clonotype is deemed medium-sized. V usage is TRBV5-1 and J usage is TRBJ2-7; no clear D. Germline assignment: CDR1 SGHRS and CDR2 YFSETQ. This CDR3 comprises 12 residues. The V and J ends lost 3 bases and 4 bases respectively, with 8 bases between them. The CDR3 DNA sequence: TGCGCCAGCAGCTACCAAGGTTACGAGCAGTACTTC. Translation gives CASSYQGYEQYF.

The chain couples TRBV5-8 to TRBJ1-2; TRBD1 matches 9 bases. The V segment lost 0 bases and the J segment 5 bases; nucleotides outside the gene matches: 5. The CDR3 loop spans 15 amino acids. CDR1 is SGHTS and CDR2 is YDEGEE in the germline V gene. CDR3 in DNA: TGTGCCAGCAGCTTGGGGGGACAGGGCGAATATGGCTACACCTTC. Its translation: CASSLGGQGEYGYTF.

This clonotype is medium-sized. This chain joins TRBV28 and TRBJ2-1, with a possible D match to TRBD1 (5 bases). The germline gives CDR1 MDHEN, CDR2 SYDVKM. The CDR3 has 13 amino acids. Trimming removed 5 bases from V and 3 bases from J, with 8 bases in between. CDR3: CASSTDSYNEQFF. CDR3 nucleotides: TGTGCCAGCAGTACCGACAGCTACAATGAGCAGTTCTTC.

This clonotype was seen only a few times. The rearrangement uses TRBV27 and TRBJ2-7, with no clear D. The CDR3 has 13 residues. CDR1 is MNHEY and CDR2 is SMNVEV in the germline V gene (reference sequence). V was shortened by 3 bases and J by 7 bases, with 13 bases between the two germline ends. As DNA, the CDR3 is TGTGCCAGCAGTTTTCTGTGGCGGACGGAGCAGTACTTC. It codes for CASSFLWRTEQYF.

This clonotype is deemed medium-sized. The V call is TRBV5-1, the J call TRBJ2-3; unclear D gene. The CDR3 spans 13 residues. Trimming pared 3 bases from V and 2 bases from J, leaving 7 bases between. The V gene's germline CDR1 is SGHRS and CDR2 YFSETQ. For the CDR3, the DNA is TGCGCCAGCAGCTCCACAATCACAGATACGCAGTATTTT. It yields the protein CASSSTITDTQYF. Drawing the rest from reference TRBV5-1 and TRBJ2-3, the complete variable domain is KAGVTQTPRYLIKTRGQQVTLSCSPISGHRSVSWYQQTPGQGLQFLFEYFSETQRNKGNFPGRFSGRQFSNSRSEMNVSTLELGDSALYLCASSSTITDTQYFGPGTRLTVL.

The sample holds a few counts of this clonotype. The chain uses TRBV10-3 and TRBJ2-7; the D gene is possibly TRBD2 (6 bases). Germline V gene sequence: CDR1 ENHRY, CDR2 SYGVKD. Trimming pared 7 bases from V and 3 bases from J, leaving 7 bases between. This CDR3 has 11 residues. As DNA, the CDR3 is TGTGCCATCAACGGGGGCTACGAGCAGTACTTC. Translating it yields CAINGGYEQYF.

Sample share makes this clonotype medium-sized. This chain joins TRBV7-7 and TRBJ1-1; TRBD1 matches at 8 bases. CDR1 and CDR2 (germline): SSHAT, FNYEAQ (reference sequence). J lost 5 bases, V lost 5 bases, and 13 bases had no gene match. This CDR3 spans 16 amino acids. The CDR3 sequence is CASSVLTGALETEAFF. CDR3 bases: TGTGCCAGCAGCGTTCTGACAGGGGCCCTGGAGACTGAAGCTTTCTTT.

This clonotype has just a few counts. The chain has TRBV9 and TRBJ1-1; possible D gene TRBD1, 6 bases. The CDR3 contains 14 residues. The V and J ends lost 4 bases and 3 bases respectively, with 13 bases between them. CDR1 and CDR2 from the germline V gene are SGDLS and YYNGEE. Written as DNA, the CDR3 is TGTGCCAGCAGCTCCAGGGGTTTTGACACTGAAGCTTTCTTT. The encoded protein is CASSSRGFDTEAFF.

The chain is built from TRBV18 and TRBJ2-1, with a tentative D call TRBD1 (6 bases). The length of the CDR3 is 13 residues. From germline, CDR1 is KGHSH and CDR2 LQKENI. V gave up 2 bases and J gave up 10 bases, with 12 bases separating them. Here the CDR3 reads CASSPDPRGEQFF. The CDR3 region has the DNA TGTGCCAGCTCACCAGACCCTAGGGGGGAGCAGTTCTTC.

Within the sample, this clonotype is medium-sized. As DNA, the CDR3 is TGCGCCAGCAGCCCGTCCCCGGGCGGGGAGCTGTTTTTT. Amino acids: CASSPSPGGELFF. The rearrangement joins TRBV5-1 to TRBJ2-2; D ambiguous. The V end was cut by 4 bases, the J end by 7 bases, with 11 bases between. Germline CDR1 reads SGHRS; CDR2 reads YFSETQ. The CDR3 is 13 residues long.

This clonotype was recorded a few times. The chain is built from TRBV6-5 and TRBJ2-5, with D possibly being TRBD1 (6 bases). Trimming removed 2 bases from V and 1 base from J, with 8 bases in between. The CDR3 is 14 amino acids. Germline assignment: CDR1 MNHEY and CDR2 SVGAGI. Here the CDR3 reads CASSYGQSQETQYF. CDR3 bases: TGTGCCAGCAGTTACGGACAGAGCCAAGAGACCCAGTACTTC.

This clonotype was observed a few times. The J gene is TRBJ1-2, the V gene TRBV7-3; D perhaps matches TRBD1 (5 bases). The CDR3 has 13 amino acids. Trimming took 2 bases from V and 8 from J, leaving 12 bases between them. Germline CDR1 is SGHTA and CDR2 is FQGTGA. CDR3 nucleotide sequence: TGTGCCAGCAGCTTAGCCTCGAAGGGGGGCTACACCTTC. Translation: CASSLASKGGYTF.

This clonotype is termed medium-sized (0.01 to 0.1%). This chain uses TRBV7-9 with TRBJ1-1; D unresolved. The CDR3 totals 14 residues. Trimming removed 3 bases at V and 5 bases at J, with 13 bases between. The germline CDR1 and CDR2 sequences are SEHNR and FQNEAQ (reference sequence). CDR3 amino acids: CASSFGKGRTEAFF. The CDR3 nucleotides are TGTGCCAGCAGCTTTGGGAAGGGTAGGACTGAAGCTTTCTTT.

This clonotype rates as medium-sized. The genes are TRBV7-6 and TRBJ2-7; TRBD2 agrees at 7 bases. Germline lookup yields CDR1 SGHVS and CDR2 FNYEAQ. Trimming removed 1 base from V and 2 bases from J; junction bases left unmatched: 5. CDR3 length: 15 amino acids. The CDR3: CASSLGSAGAYEQYF. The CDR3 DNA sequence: TGTGCCAGCAGCTTAGGCAGTGCGGGGGCCTACGAGCAGTACTTC.

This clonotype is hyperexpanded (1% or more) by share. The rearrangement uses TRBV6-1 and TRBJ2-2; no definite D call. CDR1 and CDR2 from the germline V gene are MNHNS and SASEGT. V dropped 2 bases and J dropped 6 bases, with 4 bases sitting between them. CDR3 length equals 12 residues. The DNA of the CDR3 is TGTGCCAGCAGTGAACCACCCGGGGAGCTGTTTTTT. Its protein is CASSEPPGELFF.

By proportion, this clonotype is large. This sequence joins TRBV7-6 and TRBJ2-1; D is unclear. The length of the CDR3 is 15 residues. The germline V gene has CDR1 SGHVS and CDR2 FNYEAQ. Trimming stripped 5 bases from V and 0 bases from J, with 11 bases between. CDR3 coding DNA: TGTGCCAGCAGCCGATCGGAGAGCTCCTACAATGAGCAGTTCTTC. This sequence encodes CASSRSESSYNEQFF.

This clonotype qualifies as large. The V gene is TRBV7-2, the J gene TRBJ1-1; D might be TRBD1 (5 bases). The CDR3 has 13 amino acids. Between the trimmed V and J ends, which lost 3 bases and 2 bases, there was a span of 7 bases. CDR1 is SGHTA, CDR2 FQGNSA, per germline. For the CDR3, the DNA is TGTGCCAGCAGCTTCCAGGGAAACACTGAAGCTTTCTTT. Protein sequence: CASSFQGNTEAFF.

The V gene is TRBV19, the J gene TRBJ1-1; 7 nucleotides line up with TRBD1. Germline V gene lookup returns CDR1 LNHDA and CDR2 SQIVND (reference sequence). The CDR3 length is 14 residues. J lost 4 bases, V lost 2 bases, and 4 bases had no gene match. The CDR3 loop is CASSIRNRGTEAFF. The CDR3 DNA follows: TGTGCCAGTAGTATACGGAACAGGGGCACTGAAGCTTTCTTT.

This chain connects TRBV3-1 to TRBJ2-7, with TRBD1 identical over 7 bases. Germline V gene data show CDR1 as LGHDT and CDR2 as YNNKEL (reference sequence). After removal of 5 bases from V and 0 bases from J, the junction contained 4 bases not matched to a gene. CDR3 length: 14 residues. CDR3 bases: TGTGCCAGCAGCGTCAAGGGGGCCTCCTACGAGCAGTACTTC. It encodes CASSVKGASYEQYF.

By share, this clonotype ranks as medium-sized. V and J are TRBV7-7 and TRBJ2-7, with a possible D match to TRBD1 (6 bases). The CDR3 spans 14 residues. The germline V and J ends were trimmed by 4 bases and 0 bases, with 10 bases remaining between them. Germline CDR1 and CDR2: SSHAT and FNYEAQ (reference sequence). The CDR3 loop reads CASSSSGDSYEQYF. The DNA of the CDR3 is TGTGCCAGCAGCTCTTCAGGGGACTCCTACGAGCAGTACTTC.

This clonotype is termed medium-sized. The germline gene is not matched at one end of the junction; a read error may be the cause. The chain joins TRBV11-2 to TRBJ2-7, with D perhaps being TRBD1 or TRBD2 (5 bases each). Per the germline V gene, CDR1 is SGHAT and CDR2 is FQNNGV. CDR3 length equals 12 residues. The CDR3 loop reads CASSFMGVPRHF. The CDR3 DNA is TGTGCCAGCAGCTTCATGGGGGTACCAAGGCACTTC.

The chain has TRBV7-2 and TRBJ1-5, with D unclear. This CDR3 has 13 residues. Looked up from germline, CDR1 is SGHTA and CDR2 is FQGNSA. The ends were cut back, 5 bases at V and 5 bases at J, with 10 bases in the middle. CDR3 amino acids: CASSRALYQPQHF. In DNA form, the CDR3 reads TGTGCCAGCAGCCGCGCCCTTTATCAGCCCCAGCATTTT.

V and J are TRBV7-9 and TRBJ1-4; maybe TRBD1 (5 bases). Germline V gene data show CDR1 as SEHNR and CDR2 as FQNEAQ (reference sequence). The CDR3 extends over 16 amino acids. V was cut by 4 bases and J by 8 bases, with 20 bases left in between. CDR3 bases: TGTGCCAGCAGCTCGTCATCCCTTCCGACAGACGAAAAACTGTTTTTT. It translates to CASSSSSLPTDEKLFF.

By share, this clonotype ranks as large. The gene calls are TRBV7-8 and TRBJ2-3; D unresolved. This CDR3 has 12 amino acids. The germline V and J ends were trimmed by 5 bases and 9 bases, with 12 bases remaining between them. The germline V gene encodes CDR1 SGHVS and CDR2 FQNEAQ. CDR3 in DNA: TGTGCCAGCAGCCCCGAGGCATGGACGCAGTATTTT. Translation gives CASSPEAWTQYF.

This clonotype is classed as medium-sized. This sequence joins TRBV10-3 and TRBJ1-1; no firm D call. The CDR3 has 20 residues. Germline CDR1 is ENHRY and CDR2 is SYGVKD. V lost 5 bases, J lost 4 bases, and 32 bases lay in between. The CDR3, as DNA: TGTGCCATCAGTTACGTTCCCGCTTACGGAGGTGCAAAGACCCTCACTGAAGCTTTCTTT. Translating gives CAISYVPAYGGAKTLTEAFF.

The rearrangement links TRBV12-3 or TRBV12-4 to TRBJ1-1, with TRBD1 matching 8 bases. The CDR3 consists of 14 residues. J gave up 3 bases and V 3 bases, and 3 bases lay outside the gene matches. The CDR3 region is CASSFQDRDTEAFF. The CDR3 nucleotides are TGTGCCAGCAGTTTTCAGGACAGGGACACTGAAGCTTTCTTT.

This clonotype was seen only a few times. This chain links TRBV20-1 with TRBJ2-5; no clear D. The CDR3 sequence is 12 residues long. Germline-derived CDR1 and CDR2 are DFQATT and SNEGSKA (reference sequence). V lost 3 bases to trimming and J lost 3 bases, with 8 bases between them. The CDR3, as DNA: TGCAGTGCTAGTTTCGGTGAAGAGACCCAGTACTTC. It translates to CSASFGEETQYF.